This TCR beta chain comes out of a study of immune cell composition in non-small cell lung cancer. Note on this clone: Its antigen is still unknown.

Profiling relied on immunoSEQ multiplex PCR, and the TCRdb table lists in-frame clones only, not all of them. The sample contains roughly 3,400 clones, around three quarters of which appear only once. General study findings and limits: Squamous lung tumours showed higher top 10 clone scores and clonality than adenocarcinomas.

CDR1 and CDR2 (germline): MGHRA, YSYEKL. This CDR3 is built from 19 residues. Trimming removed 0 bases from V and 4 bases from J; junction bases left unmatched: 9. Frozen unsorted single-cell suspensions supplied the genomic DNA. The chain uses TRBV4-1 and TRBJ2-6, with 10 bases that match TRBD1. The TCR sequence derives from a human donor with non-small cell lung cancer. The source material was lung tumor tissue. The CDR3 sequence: CASSQDPGQGRAGANVLTF. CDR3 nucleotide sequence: TGCGCCAGCAGCCAAGACCCGGGACAGGGGAGAGCCGGGGCCAACGTCCTGACTTTC.